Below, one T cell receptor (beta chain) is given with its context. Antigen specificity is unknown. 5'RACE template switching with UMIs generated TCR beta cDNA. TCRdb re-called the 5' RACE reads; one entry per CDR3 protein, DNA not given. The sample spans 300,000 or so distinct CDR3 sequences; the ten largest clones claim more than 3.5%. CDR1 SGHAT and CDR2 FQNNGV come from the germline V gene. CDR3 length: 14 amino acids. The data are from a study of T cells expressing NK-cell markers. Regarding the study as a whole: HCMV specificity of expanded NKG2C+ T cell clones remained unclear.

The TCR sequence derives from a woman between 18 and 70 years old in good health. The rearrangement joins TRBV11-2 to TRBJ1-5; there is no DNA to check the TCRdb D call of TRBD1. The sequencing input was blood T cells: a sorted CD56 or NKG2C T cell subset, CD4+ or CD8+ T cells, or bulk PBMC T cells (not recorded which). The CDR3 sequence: CASSSGQGFQPQHF.